This TCR beta chain is from a study of cytomegalovirus exposure and HLA in healthy donors (dated by TCRdb to 2015 to 2018). General notes on the study: In an earlier analysis of roughly 590 of the donors, around 300 Gb of sequence data and 117 million unique TCR beta sequences from 180 million or so T cells were reported. Roughly 320 gigabases of sequencing data and roughly 80 million unique TCR sequences made up an early release that covered roughly 670 HLA-typed donors. Of the 398 genotyped donors, approximately 83% fell in the genetic ancestry cluster associated with self-reported Caucasian donors. The aim of the study was to test whether cataloging public T cell receptors could identify signatures of past pathogen exposure. The study used immunosequencing to profile the T cell repertoires of some 600 subjects and linked those repertoires to cytomegalovirus serostatus. Along with the roughly 670-subject first cohort, a separate validation cohort of around 110 different subjects was used. The study combined high-throughput TCR immunosequencing, statistical association of individual TCRs with disease status, and machine learning to predict cytomegalovirus infection status. A later analysis re-examined previously published TCR beta repertoires from several hundred donors and added high-resolution HLA genotyping to investigate patterns of TCR occurrence. Rather than using new phenotypic data, the later analysis identified candidate immune exposures from TCR beta sequences and from how often those sequences occurred across donors. To decide whether each TCR beta V gene segment behaved as functional or pseudogenic, an earlier analysis of some 600 of the donors relied on high-throughput TCR beta sequencing. Alongside the repertoire data, information on donor age, sex, ethnicity and CMV serostatus was compiled. A later genetic analysis used genome-wide SNP genotypes for about 65% of the 666 donors, treating that subset as a discovery cohort. Every discovery cohort repertoire had been produced on one sequencing platform. Both class I and class II loci were covered by HLA typing, at four-digit resolution. The number of typed donors differed by locus: about 620-640 for A, B, C, DRB1 and DQB1; roughly 510 for DQA1; 606 for DPA1; and approximately 450 for DPB1. Roughly five DR-DQ haplotypes were handled as single units for association and clustering because linkage in the cohort was strong. On average, around 230,000 unique TCR beta nucleotide sequences were sequenced per donor among some 430 genotyped donors of the cohort, with roughly 18% of those sequences being non-productive. Study-wide findings and limitations: When HLA alleles, especially DR and DQ, strongly co-occurred, attributing TCR associations to individual alleles was difficult. A later genetic analysis associated a missense DCLRE1C variant with V-gene and J-gene trimming of TCR beta chains, and an independent cohort replicated the association. Because HLA typing was missing for some donors at each locus, association tests included only the typed subset. According to a later analysis, parvovirus B19, influenza, CMV and Epstein-Barr virus appeared linked to several top co-occurrence clusters. Correlated functional status among segregating V segments might be attributable to linkage disequilibrium, but an unknown experimental factor could not be ruled out. A later analysis found that most CMV-associated TCR beta chains appeared HLA-restricted, with HLA associations seemingly driven largely by CMV exposure. In the study, 150 to 200 TCR beta chains were listed as associated with cytomegalovirus. An earlier analysis of approximately 590 of the donors showed that most TCR beta V segments appeared in productive rearrangements either about 90% or about 30% of the time, which broadly matched IMGT annotations. Across donors, most TCR sequences were observed very rarely, whereas some public TCRs were present in many individuals. Because counts were too low, under 20 rarely observed V segments, including chromosome 9 orphons, were left out of the earlier analysis of 587 of the donors. Only TCR beta chains were sequenced in this cohort, and the absence of alpha or paired-chain data limited detectable features. In a later analysis, the rate of TCR association differed among HLA loci, with DRB1 alleles having the most associated TCRs and HLA-C alleles having the fewest. Cytomegalovirus status was reported to be diagnosed by the classifier with high specificity and sensitivity in both the original and validation cohorts. In a later analysis, HLA-associated TCR beta chains showed more clonal expansion and lower generation probabilities than non-associated chains that were equally common. In vitro tests confirmed that three of the cytomegalovirus-associated TCR beta chains recognize cytomegalovirus antigens. The 87-base-pair reads could not distinguish some IMGT-functional V segments, including TRBV6-2 and TRBV6-3, so those segments were excluded. Roughly uniform sequencing depth across donors was assumed in presence/absence analyses, although this assumption may not hold. Compared with the roughly 720-donor mean, donors in an Asian-associated ancestry cluster had fewer N-insertions in productive TCRs, according to a later genetic analysis. Specific HLA alleles were associated with 15,000 to 20,000 TCR beta sequences at a false discovery rate of 0.05 in a later analysis. CMV serostatus was the only immune exposure information available for the cohort. A further reported finding was that TCR beta sequences accurately predicted the HLA-A and HLA-B alleles for most subjects in the first cohort. A group of highly shared sequence variants was considered likely to be a technical artifact of the sequencing pipeline. It was suggested by the authors that the approach could potentially be generalized to other disease states and immunological phenotypes.

The cohort was made up of around 720 healthy bone marrow donors. At the time of sampling, every cohort member was nominally healthy, though immune exposures that went unrecorded were likely present. The donor tested CMV seropositive, placing the donor among the approximately 290 seropositive members of the cohort. Each donor provided a peripheral blood sample, and peripheral blood mononuclear cells were used for TCR beta sequencing. Genomic DNA extraction from the blood cell samples was performed with the Qiagen DNeasy Blood Extraction Kit. Taken from the germline V gene (reference sequence), the CDR1 and CDR2 loops are LNHDA and SQIVND. V and J lose 7 bases and 7 bases, and a span of 17 bases separates them. The CDR3, cysteine through phenylalanine, is 14 amino acids long. Only CDR3 DNA remains: 42 bases, in frame from the first base. As to this clone: The antigen this receptor binds is unknown. Base-call qualities are not available, and no considerably larger clone is one nucleotide away.

The library came from the immunoSEQ multiplex PCR assay. The multiplex PCR relied on a mix of 60 forward primers for TCR Vbeta segments and 13 reverse primers for TCR Jbeta segments. The CDR3 region of rearranged TCR beta genes was amplified from genomic DNA by a multiplex PCR assay. The amplified TCR beta libraries were sequenced on the Illumina HiSeq System as 87-base-pair reads. Per the source publication's procedure: Across the roughly 700 repertoires, a later analysis counted about 81 million unique TCR beta chains, roughly 11 million of which were shared by at least two donors. Raw reads were error-corrected and collapsed into unique sequences with a nearest-neighbor algorithm that merged closely related sequences to remove PCR and sequencing errors. V, D and J gene segments were assigned by aligning CDR3 sequences to IMGT reference sequences. Each retained sequence needed at least a six-nucleotide match to both a V gene segment and a J gene segment. Rearrangements were classified as productive when the CDR3 lacked stop codons and remained in frame with V and J, and all other rearrangements were classified as non-productive. CDR3 was defined by IMGT convention, running from the second conserved V-encoded cysteine to the conserved J-encoded phenylalanine. Sequences without an unambiguous match to a single V gene segment were excluded from the earlier analysis of about 630 of the donors. An earlier analysis of almost 600 of the donors classified V segments as functional when productive rearrangements were above 56.7% and as segregating when the standard deviation between donors was above 5%. A statistical classification framework was built to diagnose cytomegalovirus status from the catalog of TCR beta chain sequences. In a later analysis, V and J genes were assigned by comparing TCR nucleotide sequences against IMGT/GENE-DB human TR gene sequences. A later analysis assigned CDR3 sequences and most-parsimonious VDJ recombination scenarios with the TCRdist pipeline. In a later analysis, every TCR beta chain was defined by the combination of its CDR3 amino acid sequence and its V-gene family, and reads without a unique V-gene family were dropped. As a way to deal with suspected cross-contamination and a sequencing artifact, a later analysis dropped roughly 600 nucleotide sequences that were highly shared and had low generation probability. For each public chain, a later analysis derived a clonal expansion index from normalized ranks of inferred template counts within each repertoire. Generation probabilities in a later analysis came from a VDJ recombination model fitted to out-of-frame rearrangements, and those results were checked against IGoR. Hypergeometric tests were used in a later analysis to score TCR-TCR, TCR-HLA and TCR-CMV co-occurrence, with a repertoire-size bias correction applied to the TCR pairs. False discovery rates were estimated in a later analysis by permuting HLA or CMV assignments 20 times. In a later analysis, co-occurring TCRs were grouped with DBSCAN, and TCRdist sequence similarity was added when clustering was performed within HLA-allele-positive subsets. Repertoires with fewer than 30,000 or more than 120,000 public chains were left out of co-occurrence clustering, as were about 5 repertoires with anomalous nucleotide sharing. Entries here come from immuneACCESS through TCRdb and include only in-frame sequences with V and J called. Some clones fail to appear in such tables; in the studies checked, an unresolved V gene covers under half of the shortfall, and the cause of the remainder is unknown. V and J calls and clone size are as listed in that table; D and trimming were resolved from the DNA. This sample gives approximately 150,000 clones in total; about 80% of them show up just once. The ten largest clones add up to roughly 9.7% of the sample.

This clonotype was obtained from a man between 18 and 35 years old in good health and CMV-seropositive. Input material: PBMCs. This sequence uses TRBV19 and TRBJ1-5; the D gene is perhaps TRBD1, on 6 matching bases. The DNA sequence follows: TGTGCCAGTAATTCCGGACAGAGAGACCAGCCCCAGCATTTT. Translated, this is CASNSGQRDQPQHF.